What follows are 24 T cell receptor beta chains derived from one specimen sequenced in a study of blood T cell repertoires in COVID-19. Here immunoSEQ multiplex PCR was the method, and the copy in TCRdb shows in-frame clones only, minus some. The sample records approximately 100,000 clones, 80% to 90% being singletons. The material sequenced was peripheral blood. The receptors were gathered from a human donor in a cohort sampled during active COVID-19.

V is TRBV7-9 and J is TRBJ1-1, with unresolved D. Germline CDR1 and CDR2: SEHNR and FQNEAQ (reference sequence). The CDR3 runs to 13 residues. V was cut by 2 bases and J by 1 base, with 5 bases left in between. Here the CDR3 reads CASSLTQNTEAFF. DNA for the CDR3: TGTGCCAGCAGCTTAACTCAGAACACTGAAGCTTTCTTT.

The CDR3 nucleotides are TGCAGCGTTGAAGATCTACAGGCGAGCACAGATACGCAGTATTTT. As protein: CSVEDLQASTDTQYF. The V and J genes are TRBV29-1 and TRBJ2-3; perhaps TRBD1 as D (5 bases). The germline V gene encodes CDR1 SQVTM and CDR2 ANQGSEA. Trimming stripped 0 bases from V and 0 bases from J, with 10 bases between. CDR3 size: 15 residues.

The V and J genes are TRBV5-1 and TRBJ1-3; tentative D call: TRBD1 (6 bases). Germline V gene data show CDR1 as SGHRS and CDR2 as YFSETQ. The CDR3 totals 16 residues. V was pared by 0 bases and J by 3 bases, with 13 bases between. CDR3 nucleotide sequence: TGCGCCAGCAGCTTGGTCGCAGGGGCCGGTGGAAACACCATATATTTT. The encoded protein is CASSLVAGAGGNTIYF.

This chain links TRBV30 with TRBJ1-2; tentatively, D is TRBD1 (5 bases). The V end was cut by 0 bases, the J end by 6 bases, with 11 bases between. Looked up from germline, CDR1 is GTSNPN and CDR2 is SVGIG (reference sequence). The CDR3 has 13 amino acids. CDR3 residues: CAWSVGGADGYTF. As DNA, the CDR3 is TGTGCCTGGAGTGTTGGCGGGGCTGATGGCTACACCTTC.

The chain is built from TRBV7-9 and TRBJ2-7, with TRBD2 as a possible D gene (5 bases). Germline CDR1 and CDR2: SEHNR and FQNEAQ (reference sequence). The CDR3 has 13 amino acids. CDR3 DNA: TGTGCTGGCCGAGGGCAGAGCTCCTACGAGCAGTACTTC. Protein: CAGRGQSSYEQYF. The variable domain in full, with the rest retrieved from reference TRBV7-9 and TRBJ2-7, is DTGVSQNPRHKITKRGQNVTFRCDPISEHNRLYWYRQTLGQGPEFLTYFQNEAQLEKSRLLSDRFSAERPKGSFSTLEIQRTEQGDSAMYLCAGRGQSSYEQYFGPGTRLTVT.

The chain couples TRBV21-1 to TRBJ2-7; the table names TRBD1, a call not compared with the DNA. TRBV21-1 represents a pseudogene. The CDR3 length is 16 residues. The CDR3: CASSKGGQGDSYEQYF. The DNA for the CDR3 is TGTGCCAGCAGCAAAGGGGGACAGGGGGACTCCTACGAGCAGTACTTC.

CDR3 sequence reads: CASSLIRGGTSGANVLTF. CDR3 nucleotides: TGTGCCAGCAGTTTAATCCGCGGGGGCACTTCGGGGGCCAACGTCCTGACTTTC. J is TRBJ2-6 and V is TRBV28; a possible D gene is TRBD2 (7 bases). Trimming left V 2 bases short and J 4 bases short, with 18 bases between. The CDR3 is 18 residues long. Germline lookup yields CDR1 MDHEN and CDR2 SYDVKM.

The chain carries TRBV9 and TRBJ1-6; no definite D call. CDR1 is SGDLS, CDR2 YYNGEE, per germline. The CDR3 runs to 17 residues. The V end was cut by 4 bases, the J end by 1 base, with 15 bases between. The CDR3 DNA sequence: TGTGCCAGCAGCACGGGCGGAGGAGTTTCCTATAATTCACCCCTCCACTTT. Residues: CASSTGGGVSYNSPLHF.

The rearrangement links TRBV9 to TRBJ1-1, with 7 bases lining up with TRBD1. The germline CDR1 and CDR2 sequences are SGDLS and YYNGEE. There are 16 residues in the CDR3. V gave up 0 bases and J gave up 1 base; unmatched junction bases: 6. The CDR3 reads CASSVAGGLSNTEAFF. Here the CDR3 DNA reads TGTGCCAGCAGCGTAGCAGGGGGACTGTCGAACACTGAAGCTTTCTTT.

The CDR3 DNA follows: TGTGCCAGCAGTTTATTCGATTTGGGGGCCGCTAATGAAAAACTGTTTTTT. It specifies CASSLFDLGAANEKLFF. This rearrangement joins TRBV28 to TRBJ1-4; maybe TRBD1 (6 bases). CDR1 is MDHEN and CDR2 is SYDVKM in the germline V gene. This CDR3 has 17 residues. V dropped 1 base and J dropped 3 bases, with 15 bases sitting between them.

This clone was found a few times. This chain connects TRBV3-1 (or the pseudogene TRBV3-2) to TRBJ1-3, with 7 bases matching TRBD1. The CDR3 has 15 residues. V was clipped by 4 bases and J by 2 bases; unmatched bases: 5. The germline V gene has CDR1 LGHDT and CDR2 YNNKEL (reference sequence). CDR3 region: CASSRVTGAGNTIYF. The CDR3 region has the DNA TGTGCCAGCAGCCGCGTCACAGGGGCTGGAAACACCATATATTTT.

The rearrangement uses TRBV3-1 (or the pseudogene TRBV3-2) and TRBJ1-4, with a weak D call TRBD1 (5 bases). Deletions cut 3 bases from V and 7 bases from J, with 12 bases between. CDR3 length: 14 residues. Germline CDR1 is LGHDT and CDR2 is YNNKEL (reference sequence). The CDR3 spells CASSQADDSEKLFF. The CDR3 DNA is TGTGCCAGCAGCCAGGCTGACGACAGTGAAAAACTGTTTTTT.

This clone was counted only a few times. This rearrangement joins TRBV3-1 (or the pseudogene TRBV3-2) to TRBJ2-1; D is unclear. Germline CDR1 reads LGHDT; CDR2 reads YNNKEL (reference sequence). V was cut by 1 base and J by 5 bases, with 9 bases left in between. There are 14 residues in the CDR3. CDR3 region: CASSQVDVDNEQFF. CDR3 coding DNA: TGTGCCAGCAGCCAAGTCGATGTAGACAATGAGCAGTTCTTC.

Here the CDR3 reads CATQILTGGNSPLHF. The CDR3 DNA reads as TGTGCCACACAGATTTTGACAGGGGGAAATTCACCCCTCCACTTT. The chain uses TRBV7-2 and TRBJ1-6; the match to TRBD1 covers 9 bases. Losses at the gene ends were 10 bases for V and 7 bases for J; bases not matched to a gene: 11. The CDR3 runs 15 residues. The germline CDR1 and CDR2 sequences are SGHTA and FQGNSA.

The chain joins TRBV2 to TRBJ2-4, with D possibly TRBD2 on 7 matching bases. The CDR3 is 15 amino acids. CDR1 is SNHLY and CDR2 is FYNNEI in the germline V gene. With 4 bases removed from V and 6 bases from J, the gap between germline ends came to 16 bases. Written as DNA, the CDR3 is TGTGCCAGCAGTGTCGCGGGAGTAGGGGGAAACATTCAGTACTTC. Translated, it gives CASSVAGVGGNIQYF.

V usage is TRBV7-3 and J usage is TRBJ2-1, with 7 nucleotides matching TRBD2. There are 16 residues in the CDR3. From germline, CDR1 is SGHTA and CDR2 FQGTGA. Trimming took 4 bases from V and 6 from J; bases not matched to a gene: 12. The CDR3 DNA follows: TGTGCCAGCAGCTCGAACCGAGCGGGACGCCTCAATGAGCAGTTCTTC. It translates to CASSSNRAGRLNEQFF.

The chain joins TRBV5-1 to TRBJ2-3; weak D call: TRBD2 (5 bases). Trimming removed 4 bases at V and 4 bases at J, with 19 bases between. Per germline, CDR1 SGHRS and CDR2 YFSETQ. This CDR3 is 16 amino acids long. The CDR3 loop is CASSQPIAGFADTQYF. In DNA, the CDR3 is TGCGCCAGCAGCCAACCAATCGCGGGTTTCGCAGATACGCAGTATTTT. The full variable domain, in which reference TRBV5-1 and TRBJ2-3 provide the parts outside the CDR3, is KAGVTQTPRYLIKTRGQQVTLSCSPISGHRSVSWYQQTPGQGLQFLFEYFSETQRNKGNFPGRFSGRQFSNSRSEMNVSTLELGDSALYLCASSQPIAGFADTQYFGPGTRLTVL.

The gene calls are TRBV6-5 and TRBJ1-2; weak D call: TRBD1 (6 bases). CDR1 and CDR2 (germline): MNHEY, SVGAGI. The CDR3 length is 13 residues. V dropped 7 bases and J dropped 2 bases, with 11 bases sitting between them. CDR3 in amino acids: CASTGVGNYGYTF. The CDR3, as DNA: TGTGCCAGCACAGGGGTTGGGAACTATGGCTACACCTTC.

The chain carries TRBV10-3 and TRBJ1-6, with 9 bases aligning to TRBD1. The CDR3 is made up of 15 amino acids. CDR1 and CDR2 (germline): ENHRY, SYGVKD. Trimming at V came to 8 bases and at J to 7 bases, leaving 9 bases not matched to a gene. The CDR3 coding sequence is TGTGCCATCCGAGGGGGGACAGGGTTAAATTCACCCCTCCACTTT. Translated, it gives CAIRGGTGLNSPLHF.

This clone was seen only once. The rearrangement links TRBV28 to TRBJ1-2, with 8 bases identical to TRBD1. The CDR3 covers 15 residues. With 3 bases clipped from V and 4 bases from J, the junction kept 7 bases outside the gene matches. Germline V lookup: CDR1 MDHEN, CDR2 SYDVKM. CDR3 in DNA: TGTGCCAGCAGTTTCCTAACAGGGGGGGGCTATGGCTACACCTTC. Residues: CASSFLTGGGYGYTF.

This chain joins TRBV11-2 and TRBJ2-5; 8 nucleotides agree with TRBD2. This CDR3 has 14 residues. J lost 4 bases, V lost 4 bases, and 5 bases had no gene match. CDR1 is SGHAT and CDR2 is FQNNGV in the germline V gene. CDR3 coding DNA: TGTGCCAGCAGCTCCGCCCGGGAGGGAGAGACCCAGTACTTC. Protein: CASSSAREGETQYF.

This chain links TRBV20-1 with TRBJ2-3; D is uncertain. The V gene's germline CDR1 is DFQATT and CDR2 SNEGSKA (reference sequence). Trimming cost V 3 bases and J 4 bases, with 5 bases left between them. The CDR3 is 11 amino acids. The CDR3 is CSARYSDTQYF. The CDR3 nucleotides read TGCAGTGCTAGGTATTCAGATACGCAGTATTTT.

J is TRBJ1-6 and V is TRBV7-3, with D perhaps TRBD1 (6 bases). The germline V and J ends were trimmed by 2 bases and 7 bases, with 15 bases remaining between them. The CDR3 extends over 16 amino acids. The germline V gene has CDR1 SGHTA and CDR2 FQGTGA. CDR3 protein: CASSLGLGAQNSPLHF. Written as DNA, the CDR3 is TGTGCCAGCAGCTTAGGTCTGGGGGCGCAAAATTCACCCCTCCACTTT.

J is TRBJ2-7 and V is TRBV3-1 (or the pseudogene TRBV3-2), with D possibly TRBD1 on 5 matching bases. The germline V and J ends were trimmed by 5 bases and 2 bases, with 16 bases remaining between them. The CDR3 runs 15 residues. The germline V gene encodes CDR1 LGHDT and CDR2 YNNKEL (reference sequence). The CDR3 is CASSLMSGFPYEQYF. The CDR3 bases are TGTGCCAGCAGCTTAATGTCAGGGTTCCCCTACGAGCAGTACTTC.